This T cell receptor beta chain originates from a study of shared clonotypes between healthy human individuals. TCRdb keeps only in-frame clones here, not all; method: immunoSEQ multiplex PCR. The sample lists a few million clones; 92% were seen once. The CDR3 contains 13 residues. Trimming took off 11 bases at V and 0 bases at J, with 10 bases between the two ends. Germline loops: CDR1 MNHNS, CDR2 SASEGT. Sequencing was done on a sample of naive CD4+ T cells from PBMCs. Documented subset: CD45RA+ positively selected. J is TRBJ1-4 and V is TRBV6-1; D not resolved. The source of this sequence is a man aged 18 to 35 in good health. Some clones in this sample may be carry-over from other donors' samples. Here the CDR3 DNA reads TGTGCCTCTACCCCTGCAACTAATGAAAAACTGTTTTTT. The encoded protein is CASTPATNEKLFF.